Following are 32 T cell receptor beta chains from one sample sequenced in a study of blood T cell repertoires in COVID-19. Measured with immunoSEQ multiplex PCR; TCRdb has only the in-frame clones, and not every one. This table holds roughly 100,000 clones, over 65% found once. Sequencing was done on a sample of peripheral blood. These TCRs come from a human donor in a cohort sampled during active COVID-19.

The rearrangement links TRBV9 to TRBJ1-2, with 7 bases that match TRBD1. Per germline, CDR1 SGDLS and CDR2 YYNGEE. The CDR3 covers 14 residues. V shed 4 bases, J shed 2 bases, and the junction held 5 bases outside the gene matches. The CDR3 sequence is CASSPTDRNYGYTF. DNA for the CDR3: TGTGCCAGCAGCCCAACGGACAGGAACTATGGCTACACCTTC. Full variable domain (outside the CDR3, taken from reference TRBV9 and TRBJ1-2): DSGVTQTPKHLITATGQRVTLRCSPRSGDLSVYWYQQSLDQGLQFLIQYYNGEERAKGNILERFSAQQFPDLHSELNLSSLELGDSALYFCASSPTDRNYGYTFGSGTRLTVV.

The rearrangement uses TRBV7-9 and TRBJ2-7; perhaps TRBD1 as D (6 bases). The CDR3 is 15 residues long. The germline CDR1 and CDR2 sequences are SEHNR and FQNEAQ (reference sequence). The V gene lost 5 bases and the J gene lost 2 bases, with 16 bases spanning the gap. The CDR3 bases are TGTGCCAGCAGCCCACTAACAGGGATCCCCTACGAGCAGTACTTC. It yields the protein CASSPLTGIPYEQYF.

The CDR3 nucleotides read TGCGCCAGCAGCCAAGATCCGACAGCCCCTGGGCTCCAGCCCCAGCATTTT. It specifies CASSQDPTAPGLQPQHF. The rearrangement joins TRBV4-1 to TRBJ1-5; possible D gene TRBD1, 5 bases. In germline, CDR1 is MGHRA, CDR2 YSYEKL. The CDR3 runs to 17 residues. Trimming cost V 0 bases and J 7 bases, with 19 bases left between them.

The chain carries TRBV4-1 and TRBJ2-7, with 7 nucleotides matching TRBD2. CDR1 and CDR2 (germline): MGHRA, YSYEKL. With 0 bases clipped from V and 3 bases from J, the junction kept 5 bases outside the gene matches. The CDR3 runs to 15 residues. The CDR3 protein is CASSQDDGGYYEQYF. In DNA, the CDR3 is TGCGCCAGCAGCCAAGATGACGGGGGGTACTACGAGCAGTACTTC.

This clone appeared a single time. This rearrangement joins TRBV20-1 to TRBJ1-2, with TRBD1 as a possible D gene (5 bases). The CDR3 loop spans 15 amino acids. CDR1 is DFQATT and CDR2 is SNEGSKA in the germline V gene (reference sequence). Trimming shortened V by 3 bases and J by 2 bases, and 16 bases separated the two germline ends. CDR3 nucleotides: TGCAGTGCTAGTCCCCAGGGCGGGAGCAACTATGGCTACACCTTC. It specifies CSASPQGGSNYGYTF.

The chain has TRBV7-9 and TRBJ2-3; 10 bases line up with TRBD2. The CDR3 runs 18 residues. Germline CDR1 is SEHNR and CDR2 is FQNEAQ (reference sequence). V was clipped by 5 bases and J by 3 bases; unmatched bases: 14. In DNA, the CDR3 is TGTGCCAGCAGCCCCAAGTGGAGGCTAGCGGGGGTAACAGATACGCAGTATTTT. Amino acid sequence: CASSPKWRLAGVTDTQYF.

The chain has TRBV7-2 and TRBJ2-3, with a weak D call TRBD1 (6 bases). Trimming stripped 2 bases from V and 0 bases from J, with 6 bases between. There are 14 residues in the CDR3. Germline V gives CDR1 SGHTA, CDR2 FQGNSA. The CDR3 protein is CASSLTGSTDTQYF. CDR3 in DNA: TGTGCCAGCAGCTTAACAGGGAGCACAGATACGCAGTATTTT.

The chain carries TRBV25-1 and TRBJ2-3; D may be TRBD1 (6 bases). Germline values: CDR1 MGHDK, CDR2 SYGVNS. V was shortened by 6 bases and J by 1 base, with 11 bases between the two germline ends. The CDR3 is made up of 14 amino acids. CDR3 residues: CASRQGSGTDTQYF. For the CDR3, the DNA is TGTGCCAGCAGACAGGGTAGTGGCACAGATACGCAGTATTTT.

This chain joins TRBV7-3 and TRBJ2-1, with D maybe TRBD2 (6 bases). Per germline, CDR1 SGHTA and CDR2 FQGTGA. Trimming stripped 4 bases from V and 1 base from J, with 8 bases between. The CDR3 extends over 14 amino acids. The CDR3 sequence: CASSSGGSYNEQFF. CDR3 nucleotides: TGTGCCAGCAGCTCCGGGGGATCCTACAATGAGCAGTTCTTC.

The chain uses TRBV2 and TRBJ1-2; D is undetermined. The CDR3 sequence is 17 residues long. The ends were cut back, 8 bases at V and 0 bases at J, with 22 bases in the middle. The germline gives CDR1 SNHLY, CDR2 FYNNEI. The CDR3 DNA reads TGTGCCAGCTTTGGGCAGCTCCACCGATTCGCTAACTATGGCTACACCTTC. It encodes CASFGQLHRFANYGYTF.

The chain has TRBV4-1 and TRBJ1-1, with D unresolved. This CDR3 comprises 14 residues. V was shortened by 4 bases and J by 3 bases, with 12 bases between the two germline ends. CDR1 MGHRA and CDR2 YSYEKL come from the germline V gene. CDR3 loop: CASSPRWRDTEAFF. Written as DNA, the CDR3 is TGCGCCAGCAGCCCCCGTTGGAGGGACACTGAAGCTTTCTTT.

The rearrangement uses TRBV28 and TRBJ2-3; 9 bases line up with TRBD2. With V trimmed by 6 bases and J by 5 bases, 18 bases remained unmatched. The germline V gene encodes CDR1 MDHEN and CDR2 SYDVKM. This CDR3 has 18 amino acids. The CDR3 sequence is CASSPVSGRGGPGDTQYF. The DNA of the CDR3 is TGTGCCAGCAGCCCCGTCTCGGGGCGGGGGGGCCCGGGAGATACGCAGTATTTT.

The V gene is TRBV9, the J gene TRBJ2-1, with a weak D call TRBD2 (6 bases). V lost 6 bases and J lost 8, with 15 bases in between. This CDR3 region has 13 residues. Germline assignment: CDR1 SGDLS and CDR2 YYNGEE. The CDR3 is CASNTGSGHEQFF. As DNA, the CDR3 is TGTGCCAGCAATACGGGTAGCGGCCATGAGCAGTTCTTC.

Only a few counts were recorded for this clone. This chain links TRBV5-6 with TRBJ2-3; 8 bases fit TRBD2. The CDR3 has 14 amino acids. Germline V CDR1 and CDR2: SGHDT, YYEEEE. V shed 3 bases and J 4 bases; nucleotides not matched to a gene: 4. CDR3 in amino acids: CASSYGLAADTQYF. The CDR3 region has the DNA TGTGCCAGCAGCTACGGACTAGCAGCAGATACGCAGTATTTT.

DNA for the CDR3: TGTGCCAGCAGCCCCTTAGCGGTAGCGGGAGGTACAGATACGCAGTATTTT. It yields the protein CASSPLAVAGGTDTQYF. The chain links TRBV4-2 to TRBJ2-3; 10 bases agree with TRBD2. In germline, CDR1 is LGHNA, CDR2 YNFKEQ. The CDR3 covers 17 residues. V gave up 4 bases and J gave up 3 bases; unmatched junction bases: 10.

The rearrangement joins TRBV15 to TRBJ1-1, with D possibly being TRBD1 (6 bases). CDR3 size: 13 residues. V shed 0 bases and J shed 6 bases, with 8 bases lying between them. Germline lookup yields CDR1 LNHNV and CDR2 YYDKDF (reference sequence). CDR3 protein: CATSRDRGAEAFF. As DNA, the CDR3 is TGTGCCACCAGCAGAGACAGGGGCGCTGAAGCTTTCTTT.

V is TRBV4-3 and J is TRBJ2-7, with TRBD2 identical over 11 bases. The CDR3 consists of 16 residues. Trimming cost V 1 base and J 8 bases; bases outside gene matches: 10. Germline CDR1 LGHNA, CDR2 YSLEER. The CDR3 here is CASSQVGLAGGQQQYF. CDR3 sequence (DNA): TGCGCCAGCAGCCAAGTGGGCTTAGCGGGGGGGCAGCAGCAGTACTTC.

The rearrangement uses TRBV20-1 and TRBJ2-3; D not resolved. The CDR3 runs 11 residues. Germline assignment: CDR1 DFQATT and CDR2 SNEGSKA (reference sequence). V was pared by 4 bases and J by 5 bases, with 7 bases between. DNA for the CDR3: TGCAGTGCTAACCTACTAGATACGCAGTATTTT. This encodes CSANLLDTQYF.

The chain couples TRBV7-8 to TRBJ2-2; 14 bases are shared with TRBD2. CDR3 size: 19 residues. The V and J ends lost 6 bases and 0 bases, in that order; junction bases with no gene match: 9. Germline V gene sequence: CDR1 SGHVS, CDR2 FQNEAQ. The DNA of the CDR3 is TGTGCCAGCAGAAGCGGGACTAGCGGGGGCCGAACGAACACCGGGGAGCTGTTTTTT. This translates into CASRSGTSGGRTNTGELFF.

This clone has just a few counts. The chain has TRBV3-1 (or the pseudogene TRBV3-2) and TRBJ1-5; possible D gene TRBD1, 6 bases. V was trimmed by 1 base and J by 4 bases, leaving 11 bases between them. Germline V lookup: CDR1 LGHDT, CDR2 YNNKEL (reference sequence). This CDR3 is built from 15 residues. The CDR3 region has the DNA TGTGCCAGCAGCCAAGTCCCGACAGGAAATCAGCCCCAGCATTTT. The encoded protein is CASSQVPTGNQPQHF.

The chain uses TRBV2 and TRBJ1-2, with D possibly matching TRBD1 (6 bases). The V end was cut by 3 bases, the J end by 9 bases, with 11 bases between. The length of the CDR3 is 12 residues. Germline CDR1 SNHLY, CDR2 FYNNEI. The CDR3 here is CASSEVGASYTF. The CDR3 nucleotides are TGTGCCAGCAGTGAGGTGGGGGCCAGCTACACCTTC. Combining the CDR3 with reference TRBV2 and TRBJ1-2 gives the whole variable domain EPEVTQTPSHQVTQMGQEVILRCVPISNHLYFYWYRQILGQKVEFLVSFYNNEISEKSEIFDDQFSVERPDGSNFTLKIRSTKLEDSAMYFCASSEVGASYTFGSGTRLTVV.

This chain connects TRBV4-3 to TRBJ2-2; possibly TRBD1 for D (5 bases). CDR3 length equals 15 residues. V was trimmed by 3 bases and J by 8 bases, leaving 16 bases between them. CDR1 is LGHNA, CDR2 YSLEER, per germline. CDR3 in amino acids: CASSHEIQGRGELFF. The CDR3 nucleotides read TGCGCCAGCAGCCATGAGATTCAGGGAAGGGGGGAGCTGTTTTTT.

The chain carries TRBV30 and TRBJ2-3; perhaps TRBD2 as D (7 bases). V dropped 5 bases and J dropped 8 bases, with 11 bases sitting between them. CDR1 and CDR2 from the germline V gene are GTSNPN and SVGIG (reference sequence). CDR3 size: 11 residues. The CDR3 DNA sequence: TGTGCCTGGGGGGGGGCCAGTACGCAGTATTTT. Translating gives CAWGGASTQYF.

CDR3 loop: CASSPQQDSSISYGYTF. For the CDR3, the DNA is TGTGCCAGCTCACCACAACAGGACAGCAGTATTAGCTATGGCTACACCTTC. The J gene is TRBJ1-2, the V gene TRBV18, with a possible D match to TRBD1 (6 bases). CDR3 size: 17 residues. Looked up from germline, CDR1 is KGHSH and CDR2 is LQKENI. The V end lost 1 base, the J end lost 4 bases, and 19 bases lay between the germline ends.

The chain has TRBV4-1 and TRBJ2-4; 7 positions agree with TRBD1. The J segment lost 6 bases and the V segment lost 2 bases, leaving 7 bases of the junction unmatched. The CDR3 totals 15 residues. Germline V gene data show CDR1 as MGHRA and CDR2 as YSYEKL. CDR3 in amino acids: CASSQNTGTANIQYF. The CDR3 nucleotides are TGCGCCAGCAGCCAAAATACCGGGACAGCAAACATTCAGTACTTC.

Only one count was recorded for this clone. The chain links TRBV2 to TRBJ2-5, with 11 bases aligning to TRBD2. Per the germline V gene, CDR1 is SNHLY and CDR2 is FYNNEI. Trimming took 6 bases from V and 2 from J; bases not matched to a gene: 8. This CDR3 contains 16 residues. The DNA of the CDR3 is TGTGCCAGCAGGGCGCGGACTAGCGGGCGACAAGAGACCCAGTACTTC. Residues: CASRARTSGRQETQYF.

The J gene is TRBJ2-1, the V gene TRBV9; 7 bases match TRBD1. The CDR3 is 16 amino acids. CDR1 and CDR2 from the germline V gene are SGDLS and YYNGEE. Trimming removed 4 bases from V and 0 bases from J; junction bases left unmatched: 7. The CDR3 coding sequence is TGTGCCAGCAGCCCGAGGACAGGTAGCTCCTACAATGAGCAGTTCTTC. It encodes CASSPRTGSSYNEQFF. The full variable domain, with the rest looked up from reference TRBV9 and TRBJ2-1, is DSGVTQTPKHLITATGQRVTLRCSPRSGDLSVYWYQQSLDQGLQFLIQYYNGEERAKGNILERFSAQQFPDLHSELNLSSLELGDSALYFCASSPRTGSSYNEQFFGPGTRLTVL.

The chain links TRBV12-3 or TRBV12-4 to TRBJ2-1; D not certain. This CDR3 contains 13 residues. V shed 2 bases and J shed 8 bases, with 10 bases lying between them. The CDR3: CASSLRQAYEQFF. DNA of the CDR3: TGTGCCAGCAGTTTAAGACAAGCCTATGAGCAGTTCTTC.

J is TRBJ2-3 and V is TRBV6-2 or TRBV6-3, with 7 bases matching TRBD1. V lost 2 bases and J lost 4; bases outside the gene matches: 6. CDR3 length equals 15 residues. Germline V CDR1 and CDR2: MNHEY, SVGEGT. The CDR3 DNA reads as TGTGCCAGCAGTTACACACAGGGGCTCGCAGATACGCAGTATTTT. Encoded protein: CASSYTQGLADTQYF.

V gene TRBV9 combines with J gene TRBJ2-7, with TRBD2 identical over 12 bases. Germline V gives CDR1 SGDLS, CDR2 YYNGEE. Trimming took 0 bases from V and 2 from J; bases not matched to a gene: 9. The CDR3 extends over 18 amino acids. Here the CDR3 DNA reads TGTGCCAGCAGCGTAGCTACAGGACTAGCGGGATACCCCTACGAGCAGTACTTC. Residues: CASSVATGLAGYPYEQYF.

This clone turned up a few times. The V and J genes are TRBV11-1 and TRBJ1-4, with 7 bases fitting TRBD1. Germline assignment: CDR1 SGHAT and CDR2 FQDESV (reference sequence). The V and J ends lost 6 bases and 7 bases, in that order; junction bases with no gene match: 8. CDR3 length equals 14 residues. The CDR3 DNA sequence: TGTGCCAGCAGACTGACAGGGCGAGGTGAAAAACTGTTTTTT. Translating gives CASRLTGRGEKLFF.

The table lists this clone with a count of one. The rearrangement uses TRBV5-4 and TRBJ2-5; TRBD2 matches 11 bases. Germline V gene data show CDR1 as SGHNT and CDR2 as YYREEE (reference sequence). The trim removed 5 bases at V and 0 bases at J, leaving 9 bases unmatched. The CDR3 runs 17 residues. The CDR3 spells CASRAGLADDYQETQYF. For the CDR3, the DNA is TGTGCCAGCAGGGCGGGACTAGCGGATGATTACCAAGAGACCCAGTACTTC. The full variable domain, completed using reference TRBV5-4 and TRBJ2-5, is ETGVTQSPTHLIKTRGQQVTLRCSSQSGHNTVSWYQQALGQGPQFIFQYYREEENGRGNFPPRFSGLQFPNYSSELNVNALELDDSALYLCASRAGLADDYQETQYFGPGTRLLVL.